This entry describes one TCR beta chain. The antigen is unknown. The data originate from a study of post-analysis software for immune sequencing data. From germline, CDR1 is SGHRS and CDR2 YFSETQ. There are 14 residues in the CDR3. Regarding the study as a whole: Among 4 or 5 TRBV segments more frequent in patients than controls were TRBV5-6, TRBV5-1 and TRBV20-1. Batch-matched samples strongly co-clustered by F measure. Normalized Chao1 diversity was significantly reduced in patients versus controls.

Unique molecular identifiers were carried by the TCR beta cDNA libraries. With roughly 0.9 to 10 million T cells as the source, hundreds of thousands of cDNA molecules resulted. Via MiXCR, TCRdb re-called the PCR reads, giving one row per CDR3 protein. The data hold roughly 800,000 distinct CDR3 sequences, with roughly 29% observed a single time. The J gene is TRBJ2-7, the V gene TRBV5-1; tentative D call: TRBD2 (5 bases). Gene TRBJ2-1 matches the end of the DNA better, so the J call may be wrong. Sequences were obtained from blood. This TCR was sampled from a girl aged 5-17 years with multiple sclerosis. In DNA form, the CDR3 reads TGCGCCAGCAGCCGTCTTAGGGAGACGGGAGAGCAGTTCTTC. This sequence encodes CASSRLRETGEQFF.